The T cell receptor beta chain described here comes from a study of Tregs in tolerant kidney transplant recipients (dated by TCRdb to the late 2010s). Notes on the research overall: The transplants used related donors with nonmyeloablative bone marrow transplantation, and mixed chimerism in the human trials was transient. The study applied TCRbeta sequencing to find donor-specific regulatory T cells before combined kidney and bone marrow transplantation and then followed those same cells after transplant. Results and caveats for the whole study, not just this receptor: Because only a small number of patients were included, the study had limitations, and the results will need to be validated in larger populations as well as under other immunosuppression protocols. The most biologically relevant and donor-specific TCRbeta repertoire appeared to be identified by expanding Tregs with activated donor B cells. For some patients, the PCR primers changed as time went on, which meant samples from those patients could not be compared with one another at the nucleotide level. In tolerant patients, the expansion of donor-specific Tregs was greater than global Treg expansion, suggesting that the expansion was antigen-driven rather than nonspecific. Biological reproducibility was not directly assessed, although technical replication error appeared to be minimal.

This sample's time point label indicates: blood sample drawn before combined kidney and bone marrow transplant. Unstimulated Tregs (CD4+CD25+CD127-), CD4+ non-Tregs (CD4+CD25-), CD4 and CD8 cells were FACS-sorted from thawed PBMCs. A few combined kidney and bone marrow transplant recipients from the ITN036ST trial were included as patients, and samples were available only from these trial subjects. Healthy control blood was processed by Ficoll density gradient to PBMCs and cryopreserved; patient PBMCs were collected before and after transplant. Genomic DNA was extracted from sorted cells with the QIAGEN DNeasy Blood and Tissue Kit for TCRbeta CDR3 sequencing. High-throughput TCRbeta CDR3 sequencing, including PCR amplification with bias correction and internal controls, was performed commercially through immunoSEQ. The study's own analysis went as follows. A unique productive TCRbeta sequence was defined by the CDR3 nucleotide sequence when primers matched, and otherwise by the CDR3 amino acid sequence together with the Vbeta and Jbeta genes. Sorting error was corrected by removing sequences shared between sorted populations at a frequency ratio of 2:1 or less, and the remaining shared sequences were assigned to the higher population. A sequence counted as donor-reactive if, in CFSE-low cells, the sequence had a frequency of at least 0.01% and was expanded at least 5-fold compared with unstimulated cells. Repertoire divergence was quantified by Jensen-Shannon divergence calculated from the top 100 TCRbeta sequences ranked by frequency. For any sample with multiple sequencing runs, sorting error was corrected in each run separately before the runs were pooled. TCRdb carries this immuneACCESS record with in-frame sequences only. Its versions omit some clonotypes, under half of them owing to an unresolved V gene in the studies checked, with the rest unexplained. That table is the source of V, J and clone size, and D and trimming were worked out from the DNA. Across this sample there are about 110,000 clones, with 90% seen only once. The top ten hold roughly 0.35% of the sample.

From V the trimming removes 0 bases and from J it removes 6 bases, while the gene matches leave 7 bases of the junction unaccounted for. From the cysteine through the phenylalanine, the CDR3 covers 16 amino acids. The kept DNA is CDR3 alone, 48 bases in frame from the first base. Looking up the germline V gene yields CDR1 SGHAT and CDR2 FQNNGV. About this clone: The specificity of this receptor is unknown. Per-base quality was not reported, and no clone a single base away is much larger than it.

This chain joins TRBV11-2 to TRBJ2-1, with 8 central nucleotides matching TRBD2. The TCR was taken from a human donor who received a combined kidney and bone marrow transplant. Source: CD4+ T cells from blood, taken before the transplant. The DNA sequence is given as TGTGCCAGCAGCTTAGATCTCGGACTAGCCTCCAATGAGCAGTTCTTC. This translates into CASSLDLGLASNEQFF.